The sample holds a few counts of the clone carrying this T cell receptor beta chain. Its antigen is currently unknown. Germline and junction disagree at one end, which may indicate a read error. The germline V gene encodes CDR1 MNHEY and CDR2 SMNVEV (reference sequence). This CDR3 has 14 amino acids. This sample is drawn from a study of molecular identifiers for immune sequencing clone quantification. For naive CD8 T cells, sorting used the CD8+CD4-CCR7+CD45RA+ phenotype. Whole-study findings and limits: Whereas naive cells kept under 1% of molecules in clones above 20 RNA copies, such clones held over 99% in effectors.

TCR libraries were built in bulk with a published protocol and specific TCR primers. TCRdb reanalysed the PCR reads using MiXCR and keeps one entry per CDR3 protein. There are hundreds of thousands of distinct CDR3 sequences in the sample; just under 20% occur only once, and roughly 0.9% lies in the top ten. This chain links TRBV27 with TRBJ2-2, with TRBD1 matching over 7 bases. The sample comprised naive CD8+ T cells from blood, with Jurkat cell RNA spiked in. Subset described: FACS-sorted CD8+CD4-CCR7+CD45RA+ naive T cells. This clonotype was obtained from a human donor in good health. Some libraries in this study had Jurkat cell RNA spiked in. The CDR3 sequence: CASRTGTDTGELFF. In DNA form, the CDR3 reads TGTGCCAGCAGGACAGGGACGGACACTGGGGAGCTGTTTTTT.